At least ten counts were recorded for the clone carrying this TCR beta chain. The data are from a study of kidney transplant recipient with SARS-CoV-2 infection. One entry per CDR3 protein results from TCRdb running MiXCR on the reads. The table records about 240,000 distinct CDR3 sequences, under 35% of them present only once. Trimming took off 0 bases at V and 4 bases at J, with 9 bases between the two ends. The length of the CDR3 is 15 residues. CDR1 is PRHDT and CDR2 is FYEKMQ in the germline V gene (reference sequence). The sequencing here drew on a blood sample, taken at baseline and between days 110 and 120 from a kidney transplant recipient. This receptor was identified in a male patient aged 25-45 years who had COVID-19 and was a kidney transplant recipient. These T cells may partly come from the graft donor. The chain combines TRBV13 with TRBJ2-2; no reliable D call. The CDR3 protein is CASSLGRLLTGELFF. For the CDR3, the DNA is TGTGCCAGCAGCTTAGGTCGGCTTCTCACCGGGGAGCTGTTTTTT.